Following are 28 T cell receptor beta chains from one sample sequenced in a study of early T cells in non-severe SARS-CoV-2 infection. Each CDR3 protein gets one entry after TCRdb re-called the 5' RACE reads with MiXCR. Counted here are approximately 70,000 distinct CDR3 sequences, roughly 9.1% occurring once; the ten biggest clones make up over 6%. The sample here was whole blood, taken at baseline. Receptor source: an adult who was a healthcare worker with PCR-confirmed SARS-CoV-2 infection or an uninfected control (not recorded which).

This clonotype was picked up many times. The V and J genes are TRBV10-3 and TRBJ2-2, with a tentative D call TRBD2 (5 bases). Germline loops: CDR1 ENHRY, CDR2 SYGVKD. The CDR3 has 15 amino acids. V dropped 0 bases and J dropped 1 base, with 6 bases sitting between them. CDR3 loop: CAISESGKNTGELFF. The DNA of the CDR3 is TGTGCCATCAGTGAGTCCGGGAAGAACACCGGGGAGCTGTTTTTT.

This clonotype occurred a few times. This chain links TRBV6-6 with TRBJ1-2, with 10 bases that match TRBD1. The CDR3 consists of 12 residues. With 11 bases clipped from V and 2 bases from J, the junction kept 2 bases outside the gene matches. CDR1 is MNHNY and CDR2 is SVGAGI in the germline V gene (reference sequence). CDR3 coding DNA: TGTGCCGTGGACAGGGGGAACTATGGCTACACCTTC. Its translation: CAVDRGNYGYTF.

This clonotype was detected only a few times. V and J are TRBV20-1 and TRBJ1-1; D is uncertain. CDR1 DFQATT and CDR2 SNEGSKA come from the germline V gene (reference sequence). This CDR3 contains 13 residues. The V end was cut by 1 base, the J end by 6 bases, with 12 bases between. CDR3 DNA sequence: TGCAGTGCTAGAGGGCGCCCCGGAGCTGAAGCTTTCTTT. It encodes CSARGRPGAEAFF.

This chain joins TRBV20-1 and TRBJ1-5, with a possible D match to TRBD1 (5 bases). This CDR3 is built from 12 residues. Germline V gene data show CDR1 as DFQATT and CDR2 as SNEGSKA (reference sequence). Trimming removed 6 bases at V and 3 bases at J, with 9 bases between. The CDR3 bases are TGCAGTGCGGGACGGATCAATCAGCCCCAGCATTTT. Translation gives CSAGRINQPQHF.

This clonotype has just a few counts. The chain uses TRBV25-1 and TRBJ1-1; no clear D gene. Germline CDR1 MGHDK, CDR2 SYGVNS. The CDR3 runs 12 residues. CDR3: CGEWEPNTEAFF. The CDR3 DNA reads as TGTGGGGAATGGGAGCCGAACACTGAAGCTTTCTTT.

This clonotype was detected only a few times. At one boundary the junction diverges from the germline segment, which might be a read error. The genes are TRBV2 and TRBJ1-6, with TRBD1 as a possible D gene (5 bases). The CDR3 loop spans 14 amino acids. Germline V gives CDR1 SNHLY, CDR2 FYNNEI. The DNA for the CDR3 is TGTGCCAAAGAGGGGAGCTCCTATAATTCACCCCTCCATTTT. Its translation: CAKEGSSYNSPLHF.

This clonotype has at least ten counts. This chain uses TRBV7-9 with TRBJ1-3; D possibly corresponds to TRBD1 (6 bases). This CDR3 is built from 17 residues. Germline CDR1 SEHNR, CDR2 FQNEAQ (reference sequence). V lost 5 bases and J 0 bases, leaving 17 bases between the germline ends. As DNA, the CDR3 is TGTGCCAGCAGCGAGACGGGGGGCGCGAACTCTGGAAACACCATATATTTT. Translating gives CASSETGGANSGNTIYF.

This clonotype was observed a few times. The chain recombines TRBV7-9 with TRBJ2-1; 13 nucleotides agree with TRBD2. Germline CDR1 is SEHNR and CDR2 is FQNEAQ (reference sequence). The CDR3 is 15 amino acids. The J segment lost 7 bases and the V segment lost 4 bases, leaving 4 bases of the junction unmatched. CDR3 residues: CASSSLAGGRNEQFF. The CDR3 nucleotides read TGTGCCAGCAGCTCACTAGCGGGGGGGCGAAATGAGCAGTTCTTC.

The J gene is TRBJ1-4, the V gene TRBV20-1; TRBD1 matches at 7 bases. Germline V gene sequence: CDR1 DFQATT, CDR2 SNEGSKA (reference sequence). This CDR3 is 15 amino acids long. Losses at the gene ends were 2 bases for V and 8 bases for J; bases not matched to a gene: 11. CDR3 in amino acids: CSARPQGGFSEKLFF. DNA for the CDR3: TGCAGTGCTAGACCCCAGGGGGGCTTTTCGGAAAAACTGTTTTTT.

This chain links TRBV7-2 with TRBJ2-2; D may be TRBD1 (5 bases). V was clipped by 1 base and J by 6 bases, with 15 bases between them. Germline V CDR1 and CDR2: SGHTA, FQGNSA. There are 16 residues in the CDR3. The CDR3 region is CASSLVPDRDAGELFF. CDR3 nucleotides: TGTGCCAGCAGCTTAGTTCCCGACAGAGATGCCGGGGAGCTGTTTTTT.

This clonotype showed up just a few times. The chain has TRBV7-8 and TRBJ2-5; 12 nucleotides align to TRBD2. This CDR3 contains 16 residues. CDR1 is SGHVS and CDR2 is FQNEAQ in the germline V gene. The V gene end was trimmed by 3 bases and the J gene end by 5 bases; junction bases not matched to a gene: 7. In DNA form, the CDR3 reads TGTGCCAGCAGCTTTCGGACTAGCGGGGTAGAGGAGACCCAGTACTTC. Translation gives CASSFRTSGVEETQYF.

V is TRBV18 and J is TRBJ2-1, with TRBD1 identical over 7 bases. The CDR3 consists of 12 residues. CDR1 and CDR2 (germline): KGHSH, LQKENI. Trimming at V came to 3 bases and at J to 7 bases, leaving 0 bases not matched to a gene. CDR3 in DNA: TGTGCCAGCTCACCGACAGGGAATGAGCAGTTCTTC. It codes for CASSPTGNEQFF.

This clonotype occurred many times. The chain couples TRBV6-5 to TRBJ1-1; 8 bases match TRBD1. The germline V gene encodes CDR1 MNHEY and CDR2 SVGAGI. The V segment lost 2 bases and the J segment 10 bases; nucleotides outside the gene matches: 12. The CDR3 loop spans 15 amino acids. The CDR3: CASSYRTGKDLGAFF. CDR3 sequence (DNA): TGTGCCAGCAGTTACCGGACAGGGAAAGATTTGGGAGCTTTCTTT.

CDR3 loop: CSAPEAGKGIQYF. For the CDR3, the DNA is TGCAGTGCCCCGGAGGCCGGAAAGGGCATTCAGTACTTC. This chain joins TRBV20-1 and TRBJ2-4, with D tentatively TRBD2 (5 bases). V dropped 6 bases and J dropped 9 bases, with 18 bases sitting between them. The germline V gene has CDR1 DFQATT and CDR2 SNEGSKA (reference sequence). The CDR3 has 13 residues.

V usage is TRBV20-1 and J usage is TRBJ1-1; 8 nucleotides agree with TRBD1. The J segment lost 5 bases and the V segment lost 4 bases, leaving 3 bases of the junction unmatched. Looked up from germline, CDR1 is DFQATT and CDR2 is SNEGSKA (reference sequence). The CDR3 consists of 12 residues. In DNA form, the CDR3 reads TGCAGTGCTACAGGGGGCGGGACTGAAGCTTTCTTT. Amino acid sequence: CSATGGGTEAFF.

In this sample, this clonotype turned up many times. The V call is TRBV3-1, the J call TRBJ2-5; 8 positions agree with TRBD1. CDR1 and CDR2 (germline): LGHDT, YNNKEL (reference sequence). The CDR3 runs 18 residues. After removal of 0 bases from V and 1 base from J, the junction contained 10 bases not matched to a gene. The CDR3: CASSQDIGGQGLQETQYF. The CDR3 DNA follows: TGTGCCAGCAGCCAAGACATTGGCGGACAGGGCCTCCAAGAGACCCAGTACTTC.

V and J are TRBV18 and TRBJ2-4, with D unresolved. Germline V gives CDR1 KGHSH, CDR2 LQKENI. Trimming removed 3 bases at V and 0 bases at J, with 6 bases between. CDR3 size: 14 residues. This chain's CDR3 is CASSPDLAKNIQYF. CDR3 nucleotide sequence: TGTGCCAGCTCACCTGATCTAGCCAAAAACATTCAGTACTTC.

The rearrangement links TRBV7-8 to TRBJ2-2, with D maybe TRBD1 (6 bases). In germline, CDR1 is SGHVS, CDR2 FQNEAQ. There are 15 residues in the CDR3. V shed 2 bases and J shed 6 bases, with 13 bases lying between them. CDR3 sequence reads: CASSLPGADAGELFF. DNA of the CDR3: TGTGCCAGCAGCTTACCAGGGGCCGACGCCGGGGAGCTGTTTTTT.

The gene calls are TRBV27 and TRBJ2-3; D is uncertain. V was pared by 3 bases and J by 1 base, with 11 bases between. CDR1 is MNHEY and CDR2 is SMNVEV in the germline V gene (reference sequence). The CDR3 has 15 amino acids. The CDR3 spells CASSFDGVGTDTQYF. For the CDR3, the DNA is TGTGCCAGCAGTTTCGATGGGGTGGGCACAGATACGCAGTATTTT.

The chain employs TRBV6-1 and TRBJ2-3, with TRBD2 matching 12 bases. The ends lost 6 bases at V and 7 bases at J; junction bases unmatched: 11. This CDR3 spans 16 amino acids. Germline V gene lookup returns CDR1 MNHNS and CDR2 SASEGT. The CDR3 protein is CASSLSSSGGGYTQYF. CDR3 coding DNA: TGTGCCAGCAGCCTATCGTCTAGCGGGGGGGGATATACGCAGTATTTT.

This clonotype was recorded at least ten times. The chain uses TRBV10-3 and TRBJ2-5; no clear D. The germline gives CDR1 ENHRY, CDR2 SYGVKD. The CDR3 sequence is 13 residues long. Trimming left V 2 bases short and J 4 bases short, with 8 bases between. CDR3 coding DNA: TGTGCCATCAGTGAGGAGATCTCAGAGACCCAGTACTTC. It translates to CAISEEISETQYF.

In its sample, this clonotype was seen a few times. V and J are TRBV10-3 and TRBJ1-1; no reliable D call. The CDR3 extends over 14 amino acids. Between the trimmed V and J ends, which lost 0 bases and 5 bases, there was a span of 10 bases. Per the germline V gene, CDR1 is ENHRY and CDR2 is SYGVKD. CDR3 region: CAISESAGPTEAFF. The CDR3, as DNA: TGTGCCATCAGTGAGTCGGCAGGTCCGACTGAAGCTTTCTTT.

This clonotype turned up a few times. The chain employs TRBV12-3 or TRBV12-4 and TRBJ2-1, with D unresolved. V lost 1 base and J 3 bases, leaving 7 bases between the germline ends. The CDR3 contains 14 residues. This CDR3 reads CASSLGANYNEQFF. The CDR3 nucleotides read TGTGCCAGCAGTTTAGGGGCGAACTACAATGAGCAGTTCTTC.

Ten or more counts support this clonotype. DNA for the CDR3: TGCAGTGCTAGAAGTCCAGGGTTATACGCTGAAGCTTTCTTT. Translated, it gives CSARSPGLYAEAFF. This chain joins TRBV20-1 and TRBJ1-1, with a tentative D call TRBD1 (5 bases). The CDR3 runs 14 residues. Trimming took 2 bases from V and 6 from J, leaving 16 bases between them. The germline gives CDR1 DFQATT, CDR2 SNEGSKA (reference sequence).

This clonotype has ten or more counts. The gene calls are TRBV7-8 and TRBJ2-7; D is unclear. V dropped 4 bases and J dropped 5 bases, with 9 bases sitting between them. Germline CDR1 is SGHVS and CDR2 is FQNEAQ. This CDR3 has 12 amino acids. The CDR3: CASSSMSHEQYF. The CDR3 bases are TGTGCCAGCAGCTCTATGAGCCACGAGCAGTACTTC.

This clonotype was seen only a few times. This chain uses TRBV7-9 with TRBJ2-5; D uncertain. The CDR3 runs 12 residues. The V end was cut by 3 bases, the J end by 5 bases, with 7 bases between. Germline lookup yields CDR1 SEHNR and CDR2 FQNEAQ (reference sequence). CDR3 sequence: CASSFKVETQYF. The CDR3 DNA sequence: TGTGCCAGCAGCTTCAAGGTGGAGACCCAGTACTTC.

This clonotype was seen more than once but under ten times. The V gene is TRBV2, the J gene TRBJ2-1; D is undetermined. Trimming removed 6 bases from V and 10 bases from J, with 13 bases in between. The germline gives CDR1 SNHLY, CDR2 FYNNEI. This CDR3 contains 12 residues. The CDR3 region is CASRPIYGEQFF. The CDR3 DNA reads TGTGCCAGCAGGCCTATCTACGGAGAGCAGTTCTTC.

This clonotype was seen at least ten times. The chain is built from TRBV15 and TRBJ2-5; TRBD1 agrees at 10 bases. Germline CDR1 is LNHNV and CDR2 is YYDKDF (reference sequence). The J segment lost 6 bases and the V segment lost 1 base, leaving 8 bases of the junction unmatched. This CDR3 has 16 residues. The CDR3 sequence is CATSRAGTGDWKTQYF. The CDR3 coding sequence is TGTGCCACCAGCAGAGCCGGGACAGGGGATTGGAAGACCCAGTACTTC.